The sequence of this T cell receptor (beta chain) was determined in a study of tumor-infiltrating lymphocytes in primary liver carcinoma. The germline V gene has CDR1 SGHDN and CDR2 FVKESK. This CDR3 has 15 residues. V lost 1 base to trimming and J lost 5 bases, with 11 bases between them. General study points: Against blood, tumors held a significantly higher top-250-clone fraction (p = 0.039). Tumor-adjacent and tumor-blood pairs showed less overlap than tumor region pairs.

They got blood RNA out of unsorted whole blood and also pulled out germline DNA. The authors collected four milliliters of peripheral blood before surgery. Turning to this clonotype: Its antigen is not known.

Synthesis of TCR beta cDNA was carried out from 500 ng total RNA with a constant-region primer. Construction of TCR beta libraries relied on three successive nested multiplex PCR rounds employing slightly modified ARM-PCR. Both of the initial two PCR rounds ran for 10 cycles and employed TRBV1-TRBV30 forward primers alongside a C-beta reverse primer. TCRdb analysed the multiplex PCR reads with MiXCR anew, one entry per CDR3 protein. The data hold 250,000 to 350,000 distinct CDR3 sequences, with around 50% observed a single time. This TCR came from a woman in her 30s with primary liver carcinoma and hepatitis B virus infection. The V gene is TRBV14, the J gene TRBJ2-2; D gene unclear. What was sequenced was peripheral blood. In DNA form, the CDR3 reads TGTGCCAGCAGCCAAGTCGCAGGCTTTACCGGGGAGCTGTTTTTT. It codes for CASSQVAGFTGELFF.